Below, 21 T cell receptor beta chains from the same sample are listed, as sequenced in a study of immune evolution from preneoplasia to lung adenocarcinoma. Clones were read by immunoSEQ multiplex PCR, and TCRdb kept only the in-frame ones, dropping some. The sample records around 2,200 clones, about 80% being singletons. Input material: FFPE normal lung tissue adjacent to the tumor. The receptors derive from a person between 55 and 70 years old with lung adenocarcinoma.

This clone was seen more than once but under ten times. This chain uses TRBV4-1 with TRBJ2-5; D unclear. Trimming stripped 2 bases from V and 4 bases from J, with 14 bases between. CDR3 length: 15 residues. Germline V gene lookup returns CDR1 MGHRA and CDR2 YSYEKL. CDR3 coding DNA: TGCGCCAGCAGCCAAAGGGATGTGCTTACAGAGACCCAGTACTTC. This encodes CASSQRDVLTETQYF.

The chain combines TRBV10-3 with TRBJ1-1; D unresolved. CDR3 size: 13 residues. V lost 0 bases and J 0 bases, leaving 2 bases between the germline ends. Germline V gene data show CDR1 as ENHRY and CDR2 as SYGVKD. This chain's CDR3 is CAISESLNTEAFF. CDR3 nucleotide sequence: TGTGCCATCAGTGAGTCATTGAACACTGAAGCTTTCTTT.

V and J are TRBV25-1 and TRBJ1-2; no reliable D call. The germline V gene encodes CDR1 MGHDK and CDR2 SYGVNS. Trimming left V 9 bases short and J 5 bases short, with 16 bases between. This CDR3 comprises 13 residues. The CDR3 DNA sequence: TGTGCCAGTGCTTCGGGCGGACTATATGGCTACACCTTC. Translating gives CASASGGLYGYTF.

As to this clone: A much bigger clone sits one base away, suggesting this may be a read error. The gene calls are TRBV6-1 and TRBJ2-7; 12 bases agree with TRBD2. Germline V lookup: CDR1 MNHNS, CDR2 SASEGT. This CDR3 has 15 residues. CDR3 protein: CASSETSGSSYGQYF. CDR3 DNA: TGTGCCAGCAGTGAGACTAGCGGGAGCTCCTACGGGCAGTACTTC.

This clone was recorded a few times. The chain recombines TRBV30 with TRBJ2-1; D unclear. Germline V gene sequence: CDR1 GTSNPN, CDR2 SVGIG (reference sequence). The CDR3 loop spans 12 amino acids. Trimming pared 1 base from V and 3 bases from J, leaving 4 bases between. CDR3 sequence (DNA): TGTGCCTGGAGTGAGGGCTACAATGAGCAGTTCTTC. Its protein product is CAWSEGYNEQFF. The complete variable domain, with remaining parts taken from reference TRBV30 and TRBJ2-1, reads SQTIHQWPATLVQPVGSPLSLECTVEGTSNPNLYWYRQAAGRGLQLLFYSVGIGQISSEVPQNLSASRPQDRQFILSSKKLLLSDSGFYLCAWSEGYNEQFFGPGTRLTVL.

The rearrangement links TRBV29-1 to TRBJ2-1; TRBD1 matches at 8 bases. Germline V gives CDR1 SQVTM, CDR2 ANQGSEA. The CDR3 is 11 amino acids. The J segment lost 9 bases and the V segment lost 4 bases, leaving 2 bases of the junction unmatched. CDR3 coding DNA: TGCAGCGTTGGGACAGGGACTGAGCAGTTCTTC. Its protein product is CSVGTGTEQFF.

The J gene is TRBJ2-7, the V gene TRBV7-2, with TRBD1 matching 11 bases. The ends lost 1 base at V and 5 bases at J; junction bases unmatched: 4. Germline lookup yields CDR1 SGHTA and CDR2 FQGNSA. The CDR3 runs to 15 residues. The CDR3 loop reads CASSLGGTGGNEQYF. The DNA for the CDR3 is TGTGCCAGCAGCTTAGGAGGGACAGGGGGGAACGAGCAGTACTTC. Combining the CDR3 with reference TRBV7-2 and TRBJ2-7 gives the whole variable domain GAGVSQSPSNKVTEKGKDVELRCDPISGHTALYWYRQSLGQGLEFLIYFQGNSAPDKSGLPSDRFSAERTGGSVSTLTIQRTQQEDSAVYLCASSLGGTGGNEQYFGPGTRLTVT.

The chain employs TRBV7-8 and TRBJ2-2; D gene uncertain. Germline V gene sequence: CDR1 SGHVS, CDR2 FQNEAQ. The V end was cut by 5 bases, the J end by 2 bases, with 12 bases between. This CDR3 region has 15 residues. CDR3 DNA sequence: TGTGCCAGCAGCACCCGGGTAGGCAACACCGGGGAGCTGTTTTTT. It yields the protein CASSTRVGNTGELFF.

This clone is classed as large (0.1 to 1%). The chain is built from TRBV4-1 and TRBJ2-1; D is undetermined. Per the germline V gene, CDR1 is MGHRA and CDR2 is YSYEKL. V lost 5 bases, J lost 6 bases, and 11 bases lay in between. The CDR3 has 13 residues. The CDR3 is CASSFEAFNEQFF. Here the CDR3 DNA reads TGCGCCAGCAGCTTTGAGGCCTTCAATGAGCAGTTCTTC.

This clone was counted a single time. The chain links TRBV6-5 to TRBJ2-1; 7 nucleotides agree with TRBD1. Germline CDR1 is MNHEY and CDR2 is SVGAGI. After removal of 2 bases from V and 5 bases from J, the junction contained 3 bases not matched to a gene. CDR3 size: 14 residues. CDR3 region: CASSYRTGHNEQFF. The CDR3 region has the DNA TGTGCCAGCAGTTACCGGACAGGACACAATGAGCAGTTCTTC.

V is TRBV4-1 and J is TRBJ1-3; no clear D gene. Trimming left V 4 bases short and J 4 bases short, with 17 bases between. Germline V CDR1 and CDR2: MGHRA, YSYEKL. CDR3 length: 16 amino acids. The CDR3 DNA sequence: TGCGCCAGCAGCCCCTGGGAAGGAACGGGAGGAAACACCATATATTTT. It specifies CASSPWEGTGGNTIYF.

The J gene is TRBJ1-1, the V gene TRBV7-9, with D hard to call. CDR1 and CDR2 from the germline V gene are SEHNR and FQNEAQ (reference sequence). The CDR3 length is 14 residues. V was pared by 7 bases and J by 2 bases, with 14 bases between. The CDR3 reads CASTPRDRNTEAFF. CDR3 nucleotides: TGTGCCAGCACCCCCCGAGATAGAAACACTGAAGCTTTCTTT.

This clone was seen once. The chain carries TRBV7-9 and TRBJ1-4; TRBD1 matches at 7 bases. Looked up from germline, CDR1 is SEHNR and CDR2 is FQNEAQ (reference sequence). V lost 5 bases, J lost 7 bases, and 10 bases stayed unmatched. This CDR3 contains 15 residues. CDR3 loop: CASSRRGTEFEKLFF. For the CDR3, the DNA is TGTGCCAGCAGCCGCCGGGGGACAGAGTTTGAAAAACTGTTTTTT.

This clone came up a few times. The genes are TRBV6-5 and TRBJ1-1; D is perhaps TRBD1 (5 bases). Trimming removed 6 bases at V and 11 bases at J, with 19 bases between. CDR1 and CDR2 from the germline V gene are MNHEY and SVGAGI. The CDR3 sequence is 13 residues long. The CDR3 nucleotides are TGTGCCAGCAGATCGGGACCTACACGGGCGGCTTTCTTT. Protein: CASRSGPTRAAFF.

The chain couples TRBV10-3 to TRBJ2-1, with 9 bases lining up with TRBD2. Germline assignment: CDR1 ENHRY and CDR2 SYGVKD. The junction had 22 bases not matched to a gene; V was cut back by 6 bases and J by 4 bases. The CDR3 extends over 20 amino acids. CDR3 coding DNA: TGTGCCATCAGCGGAATTCCGCCCTACGCTAGCGGGATATTATACAATGAGCAGTTCTTC. It codes for CAISGIPPYASGILYNEQFF.

This chain uses TRBV18 with TRBJ2-5; D remains unclear. Between the trimmed V and J ends, which lost 3 bases and 2 bases, there was a span of 13 bases. CDR1 is KGHSH and CDR2 is LQKENI in the germline V gene. The CDR3 covers 15 residues. The CDR3 region has the DNA TGTGCCAGCTCACCCCCTTCCCGAGAACAAGAGACCCAGTACTTC. Its protein is CASSPPSREQETQYF.

The chain links TRBV28 to TRBJ2-7; D is tentatively TRBD1 or TRBD2 (5 bases each). Per germline, CDR1 MDHEN and CDR2 SYDVKM. V dropped 4 bases and J dropped 8 bases, with 18 bases sitting between them. This CDR3 region has 14 residues. This CDR3 is CASSSIDPGTQQYF. For the CDR3, the DNA is TGTGCCAGCAGTTCCATTGACCCGGGGACGCAGCAGTACTTC.

The V gene is TRBV18, the J gene TRBJ2-3; no clear D. Germline CDR1 and CDR2: KGHSH and LQKENI. The CDR3 totals 12 residues. The ends were cut back, 4 bases at V and 0 bases at J, with 2 bases in the middle. CDR3 loop: CASSHSTDTQYF. The CDR3 DNA sequence: TGTGCCAGCTCACACAGCACAGATACGCAGTATTTT. The variable domain in full, completed from reference TRBV18 and TRBJ2-3, reads NAGVMQNPRHLVRRRGQEARLRCSPMKGHSHVYWYRQLPEEGLKFMVYLQKENIIDESGMPKERFSAEFPKEGPSILRIQQVVRGDSAAYFCASSHSTDTQYFGPGTRLTVL.

This clone appeared once. The V call is TRBV6-4, the J call TRBJ2-2, with a possible D match to TRBD2 (5 bases). CDR3 length: 14 residues. Trimming took off 5 bases at V and 1 base at J, with 8 bases between the two ends. Germline assignment: CDR1 MRHNA and CDR2 SNTAGT. The CDR3 sequence is CASSLALNTGELFF. The CDR3 DNA reads TGTGCCAGCAGTTTAGCGCTGAACACCGGGGAGCTGTTTTTT.

Only one count was recorded for this clone. The chain combines TRBV19 with TRBJ2-2; 8 bases match TRBD1. Per the germline V gene, CDR1 is LNHDA and CDR2 is SQIVND (reference sequence). This CDR3 region has 14 residues. V gave up 6 bases and J gave up 0 bases; unmatched junction bases: 0. This chain's CDR3 is CASRDRANTGELFF. The CDR3 bases are TGTGCCAGTAGGGACAGGGCGAACACCGGGGAGCTGTTTTTT.

V and J are TRBV11-2 and TRBJ2-5; a weak D match, TRBD2 (6 bases). V lost 3 bases and J lost 5, with 10 bases in between. Per germline, CDR1 SGHAT and CDR2 FQNNGV. This CDR3 has 13 amino acids. The CDR3 sequence: CASSLDYYETQYF. CDR3 DNA: TGTGCCAGCAGCTTGGACTACTACGAGACCCAGTACTTC.